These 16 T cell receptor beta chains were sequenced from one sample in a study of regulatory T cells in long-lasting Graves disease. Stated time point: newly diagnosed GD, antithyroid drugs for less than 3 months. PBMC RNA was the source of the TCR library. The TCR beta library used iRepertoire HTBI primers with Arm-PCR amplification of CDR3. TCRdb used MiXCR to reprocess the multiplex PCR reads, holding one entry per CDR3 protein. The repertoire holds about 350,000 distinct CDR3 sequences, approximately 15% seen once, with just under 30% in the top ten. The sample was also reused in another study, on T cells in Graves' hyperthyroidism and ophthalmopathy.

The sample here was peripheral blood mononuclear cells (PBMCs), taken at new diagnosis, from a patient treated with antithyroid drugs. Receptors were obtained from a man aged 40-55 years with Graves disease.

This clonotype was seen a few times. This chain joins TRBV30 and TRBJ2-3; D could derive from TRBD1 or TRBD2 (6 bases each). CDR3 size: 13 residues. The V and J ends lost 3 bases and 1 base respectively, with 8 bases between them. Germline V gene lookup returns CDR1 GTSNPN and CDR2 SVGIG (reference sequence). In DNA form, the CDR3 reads TGTGCCTGGAGCGGGGGCGGCACAGATACGCAGTATTTT. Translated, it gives CAWSGGGTDTQYF.

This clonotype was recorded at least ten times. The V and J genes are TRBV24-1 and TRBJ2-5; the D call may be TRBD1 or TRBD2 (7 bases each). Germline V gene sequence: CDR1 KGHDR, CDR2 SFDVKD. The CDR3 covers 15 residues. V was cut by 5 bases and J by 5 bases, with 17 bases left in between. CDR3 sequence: CATSALRQGGETQYF. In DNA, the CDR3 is TGTGCCACCAGTGCTCTCAGACAGGGAGGGGAGACCCAGTACTTC.

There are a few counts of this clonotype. DNA of the CDR3: TGTGCCAGCAGCTCACTAGCGGGGGTCTCCTACGAGCAGTACTTC. Protein: CASSSLAGVSYEQYF. This sequence joins TRBV11-2 and TRBJ2-7, with TRBD2 matching over 11 bases. Germline trimming cut 4 bases from V and 0 bases from J; bases unmatched to any gene: 2. Germline-derived CDR1 and CDR2 are SGHAT and FQNNGV. This CDR3 has 15 amino acids.

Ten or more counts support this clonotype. The CDR3 DNA sequence: TGCGCCAGCAGCCTTTTTCTAGCGGGGGGTTACAATGAGCAGTTCTTC. Translating it yields CASSLFLAGGYNEQFF. The V and J genes are TRBV10-2 and TRBJ2-1; 11 bases are shared with TRBD2. Trimming at V came to 6 bases and at J to 4 bases, leaving 8 bases not matched to a gene. Germline CDR1 and CDR2: WSHSY and SAAADI. This CDR3 is 16 amino acids long.

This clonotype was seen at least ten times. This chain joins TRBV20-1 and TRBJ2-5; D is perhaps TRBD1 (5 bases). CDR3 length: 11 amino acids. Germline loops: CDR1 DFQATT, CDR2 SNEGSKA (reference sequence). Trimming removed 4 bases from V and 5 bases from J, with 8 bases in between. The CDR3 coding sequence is TGCAGTGCTAAGAAGGGGGAGACCCAGTACTTC. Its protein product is CSAKKGETQYF.

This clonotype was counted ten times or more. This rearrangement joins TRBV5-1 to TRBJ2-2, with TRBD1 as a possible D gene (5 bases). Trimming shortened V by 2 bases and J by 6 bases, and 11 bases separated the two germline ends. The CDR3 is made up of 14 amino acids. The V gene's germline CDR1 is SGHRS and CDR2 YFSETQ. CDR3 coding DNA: TGCGCCAGCAGCTTTGACAGTCACGCCGGGGAGCTGTTTTTT. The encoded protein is CASSFDSHAGELFF.

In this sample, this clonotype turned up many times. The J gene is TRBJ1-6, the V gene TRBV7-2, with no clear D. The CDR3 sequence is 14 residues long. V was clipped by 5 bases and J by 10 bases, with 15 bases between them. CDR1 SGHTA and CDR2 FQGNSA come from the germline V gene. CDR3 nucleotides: TGTGCCAGCAGCCGGCACGCACGAGGATCACCCCTCCACTTT. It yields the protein CASSRHARGSPLHF.

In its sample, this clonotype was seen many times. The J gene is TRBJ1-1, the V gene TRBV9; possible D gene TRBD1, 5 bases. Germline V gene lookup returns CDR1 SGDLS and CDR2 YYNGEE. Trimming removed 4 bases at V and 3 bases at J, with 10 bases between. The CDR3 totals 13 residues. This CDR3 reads CASSPGGYTEAFF. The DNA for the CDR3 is TGTGCCAGCAGCCCGGGGGGGTACACTGAAGCTTTCTTT.

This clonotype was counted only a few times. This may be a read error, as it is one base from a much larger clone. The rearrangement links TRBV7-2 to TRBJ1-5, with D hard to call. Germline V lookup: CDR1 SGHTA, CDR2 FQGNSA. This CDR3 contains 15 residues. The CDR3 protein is CASSPRRSSNQSQHF. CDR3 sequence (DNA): TGTGCCAGCAGCCCGCGGAGGAGTAGCAATCAGTCCCAGCATTTT.

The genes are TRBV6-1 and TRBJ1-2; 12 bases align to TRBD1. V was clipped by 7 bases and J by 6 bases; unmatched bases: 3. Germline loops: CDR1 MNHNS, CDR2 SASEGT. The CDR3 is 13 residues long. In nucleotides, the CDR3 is TGTGCCAGCACAGGGACAGGGGGCCATGGCTACACCTTC. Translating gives CASTGTGGHGYTF.

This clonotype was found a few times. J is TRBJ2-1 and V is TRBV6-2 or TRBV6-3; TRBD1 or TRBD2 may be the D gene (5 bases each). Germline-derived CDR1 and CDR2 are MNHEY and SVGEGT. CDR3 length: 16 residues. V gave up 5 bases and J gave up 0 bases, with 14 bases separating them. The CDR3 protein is CASSGAGRASYNEQFF. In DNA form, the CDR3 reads TGTGCCAGCAGTGGGGCGGGTCGCGCCTCCTACAATGAGCAGTTCTTC.

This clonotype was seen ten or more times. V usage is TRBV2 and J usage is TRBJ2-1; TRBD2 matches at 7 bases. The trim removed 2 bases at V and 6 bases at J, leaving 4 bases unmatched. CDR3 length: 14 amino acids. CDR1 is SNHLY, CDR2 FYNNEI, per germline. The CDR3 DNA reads TGTGCCAGCAGTGAAAGGGGACTACTCAATGAGCAGTTCTTC. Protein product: CASSERGLLNEQFF.

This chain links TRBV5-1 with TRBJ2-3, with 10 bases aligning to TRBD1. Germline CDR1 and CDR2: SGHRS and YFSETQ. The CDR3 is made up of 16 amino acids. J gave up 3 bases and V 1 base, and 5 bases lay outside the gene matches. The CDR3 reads CASSLRGTGETDTQYF. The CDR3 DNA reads TGCGCCAGCAGCTTGAGGGGGACAGGGGAAACAGATACGCAGTATTTT.

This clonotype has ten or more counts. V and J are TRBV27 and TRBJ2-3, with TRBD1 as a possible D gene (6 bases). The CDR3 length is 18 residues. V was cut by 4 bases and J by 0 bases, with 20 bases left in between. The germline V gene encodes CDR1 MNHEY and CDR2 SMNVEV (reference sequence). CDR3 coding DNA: TGTGCCAGCAGTTCTCGCAAGGGGGTCGGGCTGAGCACAGATACGCAGTATTTT. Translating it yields CASSSRKGVGLSTDTQYF.

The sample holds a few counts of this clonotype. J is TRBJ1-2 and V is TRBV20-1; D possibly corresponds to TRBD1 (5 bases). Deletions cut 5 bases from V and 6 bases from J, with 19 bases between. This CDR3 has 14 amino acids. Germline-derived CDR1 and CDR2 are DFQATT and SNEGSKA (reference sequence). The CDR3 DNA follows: TGCAGTGCTCTTGCACCGGGACTTTGGAATGGCTACACCTTC. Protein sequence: CSALAPGLWNGYTF.

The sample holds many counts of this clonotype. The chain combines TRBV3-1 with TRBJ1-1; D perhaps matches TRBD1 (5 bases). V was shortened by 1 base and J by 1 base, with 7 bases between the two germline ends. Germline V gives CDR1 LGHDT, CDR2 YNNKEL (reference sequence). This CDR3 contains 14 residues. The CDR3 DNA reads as TGTGCCAGCAGCCAAGCAGACAGGAACACTGAAGCTTTCTTT. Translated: CASSQADRNTEAFF.